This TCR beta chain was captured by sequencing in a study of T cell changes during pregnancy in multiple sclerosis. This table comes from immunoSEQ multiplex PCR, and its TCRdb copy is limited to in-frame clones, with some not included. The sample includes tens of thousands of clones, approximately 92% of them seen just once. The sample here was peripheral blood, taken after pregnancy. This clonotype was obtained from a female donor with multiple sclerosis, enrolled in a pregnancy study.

CDR3 region: CASSSHGELFF. The CDR3 DNA sequence: TGTGCCAGCAGCTCACACGGGGAGCTGTTTTTT. The rearrangement joins TRBV11-2 to TRBJ2-2; D not certain. This CDR3 contains 11 residues. V dropped 4 bases and J dropped 7 bases, with 4 bases sitting between them. Germline lookup yields CDR1 SGHAT and CDR2 FQNNGV.